The 21 T cell receptor beta chains given below trace back to one sample, sequenced in a study of blood T cell repertoires in COVID-19. The protocol was immunoSEQ multiplex PCR, while the TCRdb copy is restricted to in-frame clones and leaves out a portion. The sample records more than 85,000 clones, approximately 85% being singletons. The sample was peripheral blood. The receptor set was obtained from a human donor in a cohort sampled during active COVID-19.

This chain links TRBV5-1 with TRBJ2-3, with D perhaps matching TRBD1 (5 bases). The CDR3 contains 11 residues. Trimming cost V 1 base and J 11 bases, with 8 bases left between them. Germline V CDR1 and CDR2: SGHRS, YFSETQ. The CDR3: CASSLKDRQYF. CDR3 sequence (DNA): TGCGCCAGCAGCTTGAAAGACAGGCAGTATTTT.

This sequence joins TRBV24-1 and TRBJ1-5; 8 nucleotides align to TRBD1. The CDR3 is made up of 20 amino acids. Germline lookup yields CDR1 KGHDR and CDR2 SFDVKD. J gave up 6 bases and V 4 bases, and 22 bases lay outside the gene matches. The CDR3 coding sequence is TGTGCCACCAGTGAGCGGGACAGGTTAAGCCCCTCCCGCCAAGGTCAGCCCCAGCATTTT. Encoded protein: CATSERDRLSPSRQGQPQHF.

J is TRBJ1-1 and V is TRBV29-1; D perhaps matches TRBD1 (5 bases). Germline CDR1 is SQVTM and CDR2 is ANQGSEA. V was pared by 7 bases and J by 2 bases, with 14 bases between. The CDR3 totals 13 residues. CDR3: CSASGHLNTEAFF. CDR3 nucleotides: TGCAGCGCCTCCGGACACCTAAACACTGAAGCTTTCTTT.

CDR3 in amino acids: CASSRDRAADTQYF. The CDR3 DNA sequence: TGTGCCAGCAGCCGGGACAGGGCTGCAGATACGCAGTATTTT. V is TRBV7-6 and J is TRBJ2-3, with 9 positions matching TRBD1. The germline V gene encodes CDR1 SGHVS and CDR2 FNYEAQ. The CDR3 loop spans 14 amino acids. V lost 5 bases, J lost 4 bases, and 4 bases stayed unmatched. The full variable domain, in which reference TRBV7-6 and TRBJ2-3 provide the parts outside the CDR3, is GAGVSQSPRYKVTKRGQDVALRCDPISGHVSLYWYRQALGQGPEFLTYFNYEAQQDKSGLPNDRFSAERPEGSISTLTIQRTEQRDSAMYRCASSRDRAADTQYFGPGTRLTVL.

In the case of this clone: Other DNA sequences in the sample encode the same CDR3. The J gene is TRBJ2-5, the V gene TRBV9, with no clear D. The CDR3 runs 13 residues. Germline CDR1 and CDR2: SGDLS and YYNGEE. The V end was cut by 1 base, the J end by 1 base, with 5 bases between. CDR3 nucleotides: TGTGCCAGCAGCGTAACTTCCCAAGAGACCCAGTACTTC. It translates to CASSVTSQETQYF.

The table lists this clone with a count of one. The chain combines TRBV4-3 with TRBJ2-1, with a weak D call TRBD2 (5 bases). V was trimmed by 1 base and J by 15 bases, leaving 22 bases between them. The germline V gene has CDR1 LGHNA and CDR2 YSLEER. There are 15 residues in the CDR3. Here the CDR3 reads CASSQGVRGSLPPFF. The CDR3 nucleotides read TGCGCCAGCAGCCAAGGGGTTCGGGGTAGCCTCCCCCCGTTCTTC.

This chain links TRBV28 with TRBJ2-7, with D tentatively TRBD1 (6 bases). Germline CDR1 reads MDHEN; CDR2 reads SYDVKM. The CDR3 extends over 14 amino acids. Deletions cut 10 bases from V and 0 bases from J, with 16 bases between. CDR3 nucleotide sequence: TGTGCCATCAAGAGGGGGTGGGACTCCTACGAGCAGTACTTC. This sequence encodes CAIKRGWDSYEQYF.

V and J are TRBV7-8 and TRBJ1-1; weak D call: TRBD1 (5 bases). Germline V CDR1 and CDR2: SGHVS, FQNEAQ. The germline V and J ends were trimmed by 2 bases and 3 bases, with 16 bases remaining between them. The CDR3 spans 16 residues. Here the CDR3 DNA reads TGTGCCAGCAGCTTATCGGACTACGGGGCGGACACTGAAGCTTTCTTT. Translating it yields CASSLSDYGADTEAFF.

The J gene is TRBJ1-5, the V gene TRBV18, with 7 bases aligning to TRBD1. This CDR3 is built from 15 residues. V shed 0 bases, J shed 11 bases, and the junction held 10 bases outside the gene matches. Germline V gene lookup returns CDR1 KGHSH and CDR2 LQKENI. The CDR3 DNA reads as TGTGCCAGCTCACCACCTGACGCAGGGGGAGAAGCCCAGCATTTT. It is translated as CASSPPDAGGEAQHF.

This chain uses TRBV28 with TRBJ1-5; 8 positions agree with TRBD1. Germline-derived CDR1 and CDR2 are MDHEN and SYDVKM. This CDR3 has 15 amino acids. Trimming took 2 bases from V and 7 from J; bases not matched to a gene: 7. In nucleotides, the CDR3 is TGTGCCAGCAGTTTAGGCTCAGGGGGCGAACAGCCCCAGCATTTT. Translated, it gives CASSLGSGGEQPQHF. The complete variable domain, with remaining parts taken from reference TRBV28 and TRBJ1-5, reads DVKVTQSSRYLVKRTGEKVFLECVQDMDHENMFWYRQDPGLGLRLIYFSYDVKMKEKGDIPEGYSVSREKKERFSLILESASTNQTSMYLCASSLGSGGEQPQHFGDGTRLSIL.

The V gene is TRBV11-2, the J gene TRBJ1-3, with a tentative D call TRBD1 (5 bases). Germline CDR1 and CDR2: SGHAT and FQNNGV. This CDR3 is 15 amino acids long. V was pared by 2 bases and J by 1 base, with 9 bases between. The CDR3 DNA reads as TGTGCCAGCAGCTTATTGCGGACATCTGGAAACACCATATATTTT. This gives the protein CASSLLRTSGNTIYF.

In the case of this clone: One end of the junction fails to match germline, which may point to a read error. This chain uses TRBV5-5 with TRBJ1-1; 8 bases match TRBD1. The CDR3 sequence is 15 residues long. Germline V gives CDR1 SGHKS, CDR2 YYEKEE (reference sequence). The CDR3 bases are TGTGCCAGCAGCTTGAACAGGGGGGTGAAGACTGAAGCTTTCTTT. Its protein product is CASSLNRGVKTEAFF.

This rearrangement joins TRBV25-1 to TRBJ2-5, with D unclear. CDR1 and CDR2 (germline): MGHDK, SYGVNS. The CDR3 is 11 amino acids. V gave up 6 bases and J gave up 1 base, with 3 bases separating them. CDR3 protein: CASSLQETQYF. For the CDR3, the DNA is TGTGCCAGCAGCCTCCAAGAGACCCAGTACTTC.

This clone was picked up a small number of times. V gene TRBV6-1 combines with J gene TRBJ1-2; 8 bases are a match to TRBD1. The V gene's germline CDR1 is MNHNS and CDR2 SASEGT. The CDR3 consists of 18 residues. With V trimmed by 4 bases and J by 2 bases, 15 bases remained unmatched. CDR3 nucleotide sequence: TGTGCCAGCAGTGGGAAACCGGGACAGGCGGGAATGAACTATGGCTACACCTTC. Encoded protein: CASSGKPGQAGMNYGYTF.

The rearrangement uses TRBV19 and TRBJ1-2, with a weak D call TRBD1 (5 bases). Per the germline V gene, CDR1 is LNHDA and CDR2 is SQIVND (reference sequence). Trimming pared 4 bases from V and 2 bases from J, leaving 11 bases between. This CDR3 comprises 14 residues. CDR3 sequence (DNA): TGTGCCAGTAGTACCTCACAGGCAAACTATGGCTACACCTTC. As protein: CASSTSQANYGYTF. Together with reference TRBV19 and TRBJ1-2, the CDR3 gives the full variable domain: DGGITQSPKYLFRKEGQNVTLSCEQNLNHDAMYWYRQDPGQGLRLIYYSQIVNDFQKGDIAEGYSVSREKKESFPLTVTSAQKNPTAFYLCASSTSQANYGYTFGSGTRLTVV.

The V and J genes are TRBV7-2 and TRBJ2-5, with D hard to call. Per germline, CDR1 SGHTA and CDR2 FQGNSA. Trimming took 1 base from V and 1 from J, leaving 7 bases between them. CDR3 length equals 14 residues. The CDR3 reads CASSLGASQETQYF. CDR3 bases: TGTGCCAGCAGCTTAGGGGCTTCCCAAGAGACCCAGTACTTC.

The V gene is TRBV9, the J gene TRBJ2-2; D ambiguous. V dropped 3 bases and J dropped 6 bases, with 9 bases sitting between them. This CDR3 has 13 residues. Germline V gene sequence: CDR1 SGDLS, CDR2 YYNGEE. The chain's CDR3 is CASSAQIAGELFF. DNA of the CDR3: TGTGCCAGCAGCGCTCAGATCGCCGGGGAGCTGTTTTTT.

DNA for the CDR3: TGTGCCAGCAGCGTAGCTGACAGGGGGTACAATGAGCAGTTCTTC. It specifies CASSVADRGYNEQFF. The rearrangement links TRBV9 to TRBJ2-1; 9 positions agree with TRBD1. The CDR3 extends over 15 amino acids. V lost 0 bases to trimming and J lost 4 bases; unmatched junction nucleotides: 2. Per the germline V gene, CDR1 is SGDLS and CDR2 is YYNGEE.

This sequence joins TRBV5-1 and TRBJ2-5, with D maybe TRBD2 (6 bases). The germline V and J ends were trimmed by 0 bases and 2 bases, with 17 bases remaining between them. The CDR3 has 17 residues. Germline V gene lookup returns CDR1 SGHRS and CDR2 YFSETQ. In nucleotides, the CDR3 is TGCGCCAGCAGCTTGGCGAGGGGACTTTTAGGACAAGAGACCCAGTACTTC. Translation gives CASSLARGLLGQETQYF. Using reference TRBV5-1 and TRBJ2-5 for the parts outside the CDR3, the full variable domain is KAGVTQTPRYLIKTRGQQVTLSCSPISGHRSVSWYQQTPGQGLQFLFEYFSETQRNKGNFPGRFSGRQFSNSRSEMNVSTLELGDSALYLCASSLARGLLGQETQYFGPGTRLLVL.

V gene TRBV7-6 combines with J gene TRBJ2-5; a weak D match, TRBD2 (5 bases). The CDR3 is made up of 15 amino acids. Trimming shortened V by 1 base and J by 2 bases, and 11 bases separated the two germline ends. Germline CDR1 is SGHVS and CDR2 is FNYEAQ. For the CDR3, the DNA is TGTGCCAGCAGCTTAGGGGCGGGTAGGCAAGAGACCCAGTACTTC. This sequence encodes CASSLGAGRQETQYF. Full variable domain (remainder filled in from reference TRBV7-6 and TRBJ2-5): GAGVSQSPRYKVTKRGQDVALRCDPISGHVSLYWYRQALGQGPEFLTYFNYEAQQDKSGLPNDRFSAERPEGSISTLTIQRTEQRDSAMYRCASSLGAGRQETQYFGPGTRLLVL.

The rearrangement joins TRBV11-2 to TRBJ2-2; 8 positions agree with TRBD2. In germline, CDR1 is SGHAT, CDR2 FQNNGV. Losses at the gene ends were 2 bases for V and 0 bases for J; bases not matched to a gene: 8. The CDR3 sequence is 18 residues long. The CDR3: CASSLSGGSAANTGELFF. CDR3 DNA: TGTGCCAGCAGCTTATCGGGGGGGTCAGCCGCGAACACCGGGGAGCTGTTTTTT.